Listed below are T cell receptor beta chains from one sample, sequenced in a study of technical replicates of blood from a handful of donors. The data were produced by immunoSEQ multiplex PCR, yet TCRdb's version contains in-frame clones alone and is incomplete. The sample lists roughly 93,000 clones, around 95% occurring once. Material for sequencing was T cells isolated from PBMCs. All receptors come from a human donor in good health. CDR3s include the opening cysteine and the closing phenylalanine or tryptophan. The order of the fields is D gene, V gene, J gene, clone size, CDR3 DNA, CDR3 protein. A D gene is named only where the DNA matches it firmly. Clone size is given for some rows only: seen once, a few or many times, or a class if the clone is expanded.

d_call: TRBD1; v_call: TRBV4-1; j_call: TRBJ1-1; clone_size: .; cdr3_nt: TGCGCCAGCAGCGGGCAGGGGGCCTCCACTGAAGCTTTCTTT; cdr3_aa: CASSGQGASTEAFF
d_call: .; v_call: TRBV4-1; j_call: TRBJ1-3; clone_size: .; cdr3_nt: TGCGCCAGCAGCCAGGTACGGGACACCATATATTTT; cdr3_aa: CASSQVRDTIYF
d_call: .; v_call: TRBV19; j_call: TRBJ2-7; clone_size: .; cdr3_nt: TGTGCCAGTACCCCTCAGGCCAGGTTCTACGAGCAGTACTTC; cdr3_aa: CASTPQARFYEQYF
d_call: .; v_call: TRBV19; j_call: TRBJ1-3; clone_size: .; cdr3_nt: TGTGCCAGTAGTACTCAAGCCCGGACAGCTCCCTTGAGTGGAAACACCATATATTTT; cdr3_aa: CASSTQARTAPLSGNTIYF
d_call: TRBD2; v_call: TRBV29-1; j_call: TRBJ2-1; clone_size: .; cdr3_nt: TGCAGCGTAATATGGACTAGCGGGAGGGATGAGCAGTTCTTC; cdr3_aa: CSVIWTSGRDEQFF
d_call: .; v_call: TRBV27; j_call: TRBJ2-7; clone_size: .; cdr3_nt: TGTGCCAGCAGTCTAAAGGTGGGCCAAACTTACGAGCAGTACTTC; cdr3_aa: CASSLKVGQTYEQYF
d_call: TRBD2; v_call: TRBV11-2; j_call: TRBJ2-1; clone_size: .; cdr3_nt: TGTGCCAGCAGCCTGGGGGGGACCTACAATGAGCAGTTCTTC; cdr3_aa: CASSLGGTYNEQFF
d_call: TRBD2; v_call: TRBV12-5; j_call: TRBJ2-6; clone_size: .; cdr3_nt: TGTGCTAGTGGTTTGGCCTCCTGGCGGGGAGGGGTCCAATCTGGGGCCAACGTCCTGACTTTC; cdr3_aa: CASGLASWRGGVQSGANVLTF
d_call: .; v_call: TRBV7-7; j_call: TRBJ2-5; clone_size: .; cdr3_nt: TGTGCTAGCAGCTCTAGGCGGGGGCCCTCTTACCAAGAGACCCAGTACTTC; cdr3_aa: CASSSRRGPSYQETQYF
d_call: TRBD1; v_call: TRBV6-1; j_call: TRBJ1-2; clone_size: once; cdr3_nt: TGTGCCAGCAGTGAATCGATGGGACAGACTTATGGCTACACCTTC; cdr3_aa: CASSESMGQTYGYTF
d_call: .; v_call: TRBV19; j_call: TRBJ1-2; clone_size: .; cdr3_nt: TGTGCCAGTAGTATAGTGCTACGACAGATCTATGGCTACACCTTC; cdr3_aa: CASSIVLRQIYGYTF
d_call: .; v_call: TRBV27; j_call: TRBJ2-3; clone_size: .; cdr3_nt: TGTGCCAGCAGTTTATTGGCTGTCCTGTCCACAGATACGCAGTATTTT; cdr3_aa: CASSLLAVLSTDTQYF
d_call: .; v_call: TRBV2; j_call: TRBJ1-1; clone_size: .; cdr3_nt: TGTGCCAGCAGTGATCTCAGGACTGGATCAGCTGAAGCTTTCTTT; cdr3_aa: CASSDLRTGSAEAFF
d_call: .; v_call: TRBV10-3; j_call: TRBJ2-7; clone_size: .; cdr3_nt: TGTGCCACGGGGGAACCAATCGGGGGCTACGAGCAGTACTTC; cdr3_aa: CATGEPIGGYEQYF
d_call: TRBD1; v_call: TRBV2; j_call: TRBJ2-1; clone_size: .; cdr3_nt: TGTGCCATCACCTGGGACAGGGGCAGGGATGAGCAGTTCTTC; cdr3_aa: CAITWDRGRDEQFF
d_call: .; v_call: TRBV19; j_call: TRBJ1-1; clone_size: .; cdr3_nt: TGTGCCAGTAGTGTGGGGCCTGTGAACACTGAAGCTTTCTTT; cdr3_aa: CASSVGPVNTEAFF
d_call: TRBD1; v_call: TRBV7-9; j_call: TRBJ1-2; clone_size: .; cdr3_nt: TGTGCCAGCAGCTTAGGAGACAGGGCAAACTATGGCTACACCTTC; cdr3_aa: CASSLGDRANYGYTF
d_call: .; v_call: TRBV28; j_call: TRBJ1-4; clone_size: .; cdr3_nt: TGTGCCAGCAGTTTACAGGGCGCCCGTGAAAAACTGTTTTTT; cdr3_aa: CASSLQGAREKLFF
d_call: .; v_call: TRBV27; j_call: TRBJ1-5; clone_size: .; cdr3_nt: TGTGCCAGCAGTTTAAGACGGACAAATCAGCCCCAGCATTTT; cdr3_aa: CASSLRRTNQPQHF
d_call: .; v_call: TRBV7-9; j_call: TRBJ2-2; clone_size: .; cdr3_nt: TGTGCCAGCAGCTCCAGGTTGTCCGTCAGCAACACCGGGGAGCTGTTTTTT; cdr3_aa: CASSSRLSVSNTGELFF
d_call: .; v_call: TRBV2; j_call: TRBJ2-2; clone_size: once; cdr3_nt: TGTGCCAGCATCGGGGGGCCGAACACCGGGGAGCTGTTTTTT; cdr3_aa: CASIGGPNTGELFF
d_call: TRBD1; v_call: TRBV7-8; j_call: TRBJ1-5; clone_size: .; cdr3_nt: TGTGCCAGCAGTCTTTGGACAGGACCGGGACAGCCCCAGCATTTT; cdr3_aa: CASSLWTGPGQPQHF
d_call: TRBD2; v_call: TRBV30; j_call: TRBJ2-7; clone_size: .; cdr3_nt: TGTGCCTTCTTAGCGGGGGGGCCCTACGAGCAGTACTTC; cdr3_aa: CAFLAGGPYEQYF
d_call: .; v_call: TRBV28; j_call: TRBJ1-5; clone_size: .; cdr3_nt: TGTGCCAGCAGTCCCCTAGGGGCAGAGAGGCACCCCCAAAGTCAGCCCCAGCATTTT; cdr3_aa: CASSPLGAERHPQSQPQHF
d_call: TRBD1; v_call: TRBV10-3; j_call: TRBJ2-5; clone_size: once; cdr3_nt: TGTGCCATCGGTCAAGGACAGGGGGAGACCCAGTACTTC; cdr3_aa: CAIGQGQGETQYF
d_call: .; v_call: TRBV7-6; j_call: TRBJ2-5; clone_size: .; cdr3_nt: TGTGCCAGCAGCTCCATTTCCAGGGCTCAAGAGACCCAGTACTTC; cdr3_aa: CASSSISRAQETQYF
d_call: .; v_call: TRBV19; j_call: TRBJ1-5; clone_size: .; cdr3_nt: TGTGCCAGTCGGGGGAGACCCCCTTATCAGCCCCAGCATTTT; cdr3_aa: CASRGRPPYQPQHF
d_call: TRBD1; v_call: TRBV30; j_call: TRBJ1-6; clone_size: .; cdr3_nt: TGTGCCTGGAGAGGACAGGGGCTTTCACCCCTCCACTTT; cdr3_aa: CAWRGQGLSPLHF
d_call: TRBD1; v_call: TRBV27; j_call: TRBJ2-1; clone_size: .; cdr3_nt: TGTGCCAGCAGTTTTGAGGGGGCCACCTACAATGAGCAGTTCTTC; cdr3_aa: CASSFEGATYNEQFF
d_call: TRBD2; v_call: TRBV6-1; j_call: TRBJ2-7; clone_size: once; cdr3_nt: TGTGCCAGCGCGAGAGTGGGGGGGACTAGAGAGCAGTACTTC; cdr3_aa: CASARVGGTREQYF
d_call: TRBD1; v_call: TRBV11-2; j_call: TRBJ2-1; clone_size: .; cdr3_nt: TGTGCCAGCAGCACCCGACAGGGGAGAGCCGCTGAGCAGTTCTTC; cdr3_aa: CASSTRQGRAAEQFF
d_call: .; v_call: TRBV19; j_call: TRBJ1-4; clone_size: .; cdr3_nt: TGTGCCAGTAGTATGAGGCGGGGGTTCGGCGAAAAACTGTTTTTT; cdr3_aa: CASSMRRGFGEKLFF
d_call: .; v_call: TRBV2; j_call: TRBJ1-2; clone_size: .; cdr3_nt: TGTGCCAGCAGTCCCCCCCCCTACAGACATGCCTATGGCTACACCTTC; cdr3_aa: CASSPPPYRHAYGYTF
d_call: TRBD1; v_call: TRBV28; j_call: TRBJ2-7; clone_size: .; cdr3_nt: TGTGCCAGCAGTAGGAGACAGGGCGACTTCTACGAGCAGTACTTC; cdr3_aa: CASSRRQGDFYEQYF
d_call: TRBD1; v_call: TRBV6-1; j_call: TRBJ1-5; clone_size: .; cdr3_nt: TGTGCCAGCAGTGAACGGGACAGTATGCAGCCCCAGCATTTT; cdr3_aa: CASSERDSMQPQHF
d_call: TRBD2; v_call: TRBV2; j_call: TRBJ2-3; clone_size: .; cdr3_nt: TGTGCCAGCAGACTAGCGGGGACCGTCGATACGCAGTATTTT; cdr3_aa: CASRLAGTVDTQYF
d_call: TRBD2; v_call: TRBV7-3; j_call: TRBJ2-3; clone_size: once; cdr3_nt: TGTGCCAGCAGCTTAACGCGGGGGGGCACAGATACGCAGTATTTT; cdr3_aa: CASSLTRGGTDTQYF
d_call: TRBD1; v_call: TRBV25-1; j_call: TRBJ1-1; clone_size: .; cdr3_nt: TGTGCCAGCCTGGGACAGGGGGCAACGGAGAACACTGAAGCTTTCTTT; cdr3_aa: CASLGQGATENTEAFF
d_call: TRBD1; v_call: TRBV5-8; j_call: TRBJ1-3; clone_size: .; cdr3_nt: TGTGCCAGCAGCTTGTACAGGGGGCTCGCTGGAAACACCATATATTTT; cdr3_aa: CASSLYRGLAGNTIYF
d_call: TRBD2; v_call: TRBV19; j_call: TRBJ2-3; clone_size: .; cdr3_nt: TGTGCCAGTAGTATACTAGCGGCCCGCACAGATACGCAGTATTTT; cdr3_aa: CASSILAARTDTQYF
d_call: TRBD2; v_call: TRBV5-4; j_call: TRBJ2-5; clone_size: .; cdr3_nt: TGTGCCAGCAGCCTACTAGCGGGTCAAGAGACCCAGTACTTC; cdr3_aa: CASSLLAGQETQYF
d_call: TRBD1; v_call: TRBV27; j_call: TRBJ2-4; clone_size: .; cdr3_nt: TGTGCCAGCAGTTCACCGGGACAGGGAGGGAAAAAAGCCAAAAACATTCAGTACTTC; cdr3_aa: CASSSPGQGGKKAKNIQYF
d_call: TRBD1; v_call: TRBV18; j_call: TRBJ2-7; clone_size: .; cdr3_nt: TGTGCCAGCTCTCCCGGGACAGGGTCAATTTACGAGCAGTACTTC; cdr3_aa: CASSPGTGSIYEQYF
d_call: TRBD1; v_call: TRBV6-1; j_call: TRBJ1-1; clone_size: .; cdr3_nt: TGTGCCAGCAGTGGAATACAGGGGAGAAGTGAAGCTTTCTTT; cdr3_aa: CASSGIQGRSEAFF
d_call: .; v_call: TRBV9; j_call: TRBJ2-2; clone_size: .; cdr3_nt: TGTGCCAGCAGTGAGGGGGATTACACCGGGGAGCTGTTTTTT; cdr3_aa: CASSEGDYTGELFF
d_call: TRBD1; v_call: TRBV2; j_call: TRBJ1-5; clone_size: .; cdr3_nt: TGTGCCAGCAGTGTTCGGACAGGCCCGAGGCAGCCCCAGCATTTT; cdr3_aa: CASSVRTGPRQPQHF
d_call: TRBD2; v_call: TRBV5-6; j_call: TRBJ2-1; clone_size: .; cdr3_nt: TGTGCCAGCAGCCTATCACTAGCGGGAGCCTACAATGAGCAGTTCTTC; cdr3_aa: CASSLSLAGAYNEQFF
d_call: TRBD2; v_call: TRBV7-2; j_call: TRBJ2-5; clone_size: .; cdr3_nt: TGTGCCAGCAGCTTAGGCCTAGCGGGAGGTGTTGGAGAGACCCAGTACTTC; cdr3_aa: CASSLGLAGGVGETQYF
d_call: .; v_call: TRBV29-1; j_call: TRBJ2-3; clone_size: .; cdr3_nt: TGCAGCGAGGGGCTGGACGCTATGGATACGCAGTATTTT; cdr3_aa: CSEGLDAMDTQYF
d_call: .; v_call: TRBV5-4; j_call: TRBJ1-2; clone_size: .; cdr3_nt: TGTGCCAGCAGCTTGGCCAGTGATGTAAACTATGGCTACACCTTC; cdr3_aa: CASSLASDVNYGYTF
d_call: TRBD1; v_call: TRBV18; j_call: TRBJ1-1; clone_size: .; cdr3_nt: TGTGCCAGCTCACGACAGGGGGGCGGCACTGAAGCTTTCTTT; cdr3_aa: CASSRQGGGTEAFF
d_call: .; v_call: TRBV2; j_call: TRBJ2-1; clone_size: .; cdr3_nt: TGTGCCAGTCGAGGGGGGGCCTACAATGAGCAGTTCTTC; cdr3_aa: CASRGGAYNEQFF
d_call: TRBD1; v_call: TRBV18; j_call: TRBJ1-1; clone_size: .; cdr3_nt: TGTGCCAGCTCCCCGGAGGAGGGGGCTGGTTTCACTGAAGCTTTCTTT; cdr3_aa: CASSPEEGAGFTEAFF
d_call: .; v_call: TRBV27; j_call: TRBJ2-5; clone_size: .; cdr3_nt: TGTGCCAGCAGTTTCCTTGCCGCTAGAGAAAAGACCCAGTACTTC; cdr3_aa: CASSFLAAREKTQYF
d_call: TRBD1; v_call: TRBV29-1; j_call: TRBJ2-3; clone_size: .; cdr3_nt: TGCAGCGTTGCCCGACAGGGTGCACCCACAGATACGCAGTATTTT; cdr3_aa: CSVARQGAPTDTQYF